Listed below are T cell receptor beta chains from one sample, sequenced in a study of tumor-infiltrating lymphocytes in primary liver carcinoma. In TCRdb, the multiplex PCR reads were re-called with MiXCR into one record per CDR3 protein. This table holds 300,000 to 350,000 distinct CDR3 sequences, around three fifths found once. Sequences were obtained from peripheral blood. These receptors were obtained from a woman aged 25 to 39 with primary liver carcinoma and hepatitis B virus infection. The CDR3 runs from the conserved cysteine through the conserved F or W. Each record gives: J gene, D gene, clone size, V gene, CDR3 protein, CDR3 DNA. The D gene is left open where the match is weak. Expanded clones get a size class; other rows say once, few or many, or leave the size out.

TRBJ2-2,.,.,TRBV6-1,CASRGSSGVAGELFF,TGTGCCAGCCGGGGGAGTTCAGGGGTCGCCGGGGAGCTGTTTTTT
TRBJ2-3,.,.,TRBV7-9,CVSSLNRPAGADTQYF,TGTGTCAGCAGCTTAAATCGGCCTGCAGGGGCAGATACGCAGTATTTT
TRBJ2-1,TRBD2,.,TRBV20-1,CSADHSGGQLFF,TGCAGTGCGGACCATAGCGGGGGGCAACTGTTCTTC
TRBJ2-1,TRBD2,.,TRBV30,CAWSAGLAGVGGEQFF,TGTGCCTGGAGTGCCGGACTAGCGGGAGTGGGAGGGGAGCAGTTCTTC
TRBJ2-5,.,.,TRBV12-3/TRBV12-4,CASSFTTPRETQYF,TGTGCCAGCAGTTTTACCACCCCGCGGGAGACCCAGTACTTC
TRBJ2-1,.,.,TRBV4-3,CASSPDLGAYNEKFF,TGCGCCAGCAGCCCAGATCTAGGGGCCTACAATGAGAAGTTCTTC
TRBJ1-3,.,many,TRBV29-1,CSARRGGAGNTIYF,TGCAGCGCCAGGAGGGGGGGAGCTGGAAACACCATATATTTT
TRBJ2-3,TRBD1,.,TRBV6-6,CASSRDRGQDQPQYF,TGTGCCAGCAGCCGAGACAGGGGGCAGGATCAGCCCCAGTATTTT
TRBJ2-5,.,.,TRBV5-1,CASRGYSPGEETRYF,TGCGCCAGCAGAGGTTACAGTCCCGGAGAAGAGACCCGGTACTTC
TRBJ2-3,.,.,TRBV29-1,CSALCASSTDTQYF,TGCAGCGCCCTTTGCGCGTCTAGCACAGATACGCAGTATTTT
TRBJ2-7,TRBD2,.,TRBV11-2,CASSTKAAASGTRGEQYF,TGTGCCAGCAGCACGAAAGCGGCAGCTAGCGGGACCAGGGGCGAGCAGTACTTC